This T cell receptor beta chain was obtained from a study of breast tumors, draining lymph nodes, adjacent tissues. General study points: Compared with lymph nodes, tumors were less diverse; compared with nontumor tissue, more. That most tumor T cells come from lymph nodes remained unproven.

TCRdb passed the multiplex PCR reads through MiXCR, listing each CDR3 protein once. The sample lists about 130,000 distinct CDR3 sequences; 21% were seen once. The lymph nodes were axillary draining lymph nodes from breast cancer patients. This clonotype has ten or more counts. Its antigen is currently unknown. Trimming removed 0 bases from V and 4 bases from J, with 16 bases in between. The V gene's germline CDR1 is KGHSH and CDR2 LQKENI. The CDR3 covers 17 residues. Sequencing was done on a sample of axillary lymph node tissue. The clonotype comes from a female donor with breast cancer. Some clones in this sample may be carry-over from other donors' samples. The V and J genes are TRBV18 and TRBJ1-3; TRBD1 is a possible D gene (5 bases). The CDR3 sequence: CASSPPQGLQAGNTIYF. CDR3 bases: TGTGCCAGCTCACCACCGCAGGGTCTTCAGGCGGGAAACACCATATATTTT. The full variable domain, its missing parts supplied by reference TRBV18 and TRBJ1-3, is NAGVMQNPRHLVRRRGQEARLRCSPMKGHSHVYWYRQLPEEGLKFMVYLQKENIIDESGMPKERFSAEFPKEGPSILRIQQVVRGDSAAYFCASSPPQGLQAGNTIYFGEGSWLTVV.